The 30 T cell receptor beta chains given below trace back to one sample, sequenced in a study of blood T cell repertoires in COVID-19. Method: immunoSEQ multiplex PCR; TCRdb's copy keeps in-frame clones and lacks some. The sample contains 200,000 to 300,000 clones, around nine tenths of which appear only once. Sequencing was performed on PBMCs or T cells enriched from blood (not recorded which). Source of these receptors: a woman under 40 who had recovered from COVID-19.

The rearrangement uses TRBV7-3 and TRBJ2-1; TRBD2 agrees at 8 bases. After removal of 4 bases from V and 5 bases from J, the junction contained 13 bases not matched to a gene. The CDR3 sequence is 17 residues long. Germline loops: CDR1 SGHTA, CDR2 FQGTGA. CDR3 DNA sequence: TGTGCCAGCAGCTCCCCTCCCCCGGGACTAGGGCACAATGAGCAGTTCTTC. Its protein is CASSSPPPGLGHNEQFF.

The CDR3 DNA sequence: TGTGCCACCAGCAAGGGACAGGGCCGTAATTCACCCCTCCACTTT. This sequence encodes CATSKGQGRNSPLHF. The chain uses TRBV15 and TRBJ1-6; 9 positions match TRBD1. Germline lookup yields CDR1 LNHNV and CDR2 YYDKDF (reference sequence). The V and J ends lost 4 bases and 6 bases, in that order; junction bases with no gene match: 4. The CDR3 contains 15 residues.

The rearrangement uses TRBV28 and TRBJ2-7; 7 bases match TRBD2. Trimming took 5 bases from V and 1 from J; bases not matched to a gene: 8. The germline V gene has CDR1 MDHEN and CDR2 SYDVKM. This CDR3 contains 15 residues. CDR3 protein: CASSPDGRESYEQYF. Here the CDR3 DNA reads TGTGCCAGCAGTCCAGATGGGCGGGAGTCCTACGAGCAGTACTTC.

The chain links TRBV29-1 to TRBJ2-6; 7 bases are shared with TRBD1. Trimming at V came to 4 bases and at J to 4 bases, leaving 13 bases not matched to a gene. The CDR3 totals 17 residues. Germline CDR1 reads SQVTM; CDR2 reads ANQGSEA. The CDR3 DNA follows: TGCAGCGTTGGGACAGGCTCGAATGTAGCGGGGGCCAACGTCCTGACTTTC. Translation gives CSVGTGSNVAGANVLTF.

This chain uses TRBV4-1 with TRBJ1-2; the match to TRBD1 covers 12 bases. Trimming removed 4 bases from V and 5 bases from J; junction bases left unmatched: 5. Germline CDR1 reads MGHRA; CDR2 reads YSYEKL. CDR3 length: 15 amino acids. The CDR3, as DNA: TGCGCCAGCAGCCCCCGGGACAGGGGGCTGTATGGCTACACCTTC. It yields the protein CASSPRDRGLYGYTF.

This clone has only a few counts. This chain joins TRBV5-1 and TRBJ1-6; the match to TRBD1 covers 10 bases. This CDR3 has 16 amino acids. CDR1 and CDR2 (germline): SGHRS, YFSETQ. Trimming took 4 bases from V and 6 from J; bases not matched to a gene: 7. CDR3: CASSGGTGVGNSPLHF. The CDR3 DNA is TGCGCCAGCAGCGGGGGGACAGGGGTCGGTAATTCACCCCTCCACTTT.

The V gene is TRBV19, the J gene TRBJ1-5; D not resolved. The CDR3 sequence is 12 residues long. Germline V CDR1 and CDR2: LNHDA, SQIVND (reference sequence). The germline V and J ends were trimmed by 7 bases and 5 bases, with 9 bases remaining between them. CDR3 protein: CASTGQYQPQHF. The CDR3 DNA reads as TGTGCCAGTACAGGCCAGTATCAGCCCCAGCATTTT.

The J gene is TRBJ2-7, the V gene TRBV13; 9 bases are a match to TRBD2. The CDR3 sequence is 16 residues long. The germline gives CDR1 PRHDT, CDR2 FYEKMQ (reference sequence). The J segment lost 4 bases and the V segment lost 8 bases, leaving 15 bases of the junction unmatched. The CDR3 here is CASSRGGLAQKYEQYF. The CDR3 DNA reads TGTGCCAGCTCCCGGGGGGGACTAGCCCAGAAGTACGAGCAGTACTTC.

The J gene is TRBJ1-2, the V gene TRBV9; 11 bases map to TRBD1. Per germline, CDR1 SGDLS and CDR2 YYNGEE. V lost 4 bases, J lost 8 bases, and 10 bases stayed unmatched. This CDR3 contains 15 residues. This CDR3 reads CASSPNGQGALGYTF. The CDR3 DNA follows: TGTGCCAGCAGCCCGAACGGACAGGGGGCTCTCGGCTACACCTTC.

This clone was recorded only once. The chain carries TRBV4-2 and TRBJ1-1; no clear D gene. CDR1 and CDR2 (germline): LGHNA, YNFKEQ. Trimming took 1 base from V and 3 from J, leaving 12 bases between them. This CDR3 spans 15 amino acids. The CDR3 reads CASSQVPHKYTEAFF. CDR3 bases: TGTGCCAGCAGCCAAGTGCCACACAAATACACTGAAGCTTTCTTT.

CDR3 in amino acids: CASSWAGREAFF. CDR3 DNA sequence: TGTGCCAGCAGCTGGGCGGGCCGTGAAGCTTTCTTT. This rearrangement joins TRBV3-1 (or the pseudogene TRBV3-2) to TRBJ1-1; D ambiguous. V was clipped by 5 bases and J by 7 bases, with 11 bases between them. This CDR3 has 12 residues. Germline CDR1 reads LGHDT; CDR2 reads YNNKEL (reference sequence).

The V call is TRBV15, the J call TRBJ1-1, with D possibly TRBD1 on 6 matching bases. CDR1 is LNHNV, CDR2 YYDKDF, per germline (reference sequence). This CDR3 is built from 15 residues. V was clipped by 0 bases and J by 7 bases, with 15 bases between them. CDR3 sequence reads: CATSRDLTGLLEAFF. CDR3 nucleotides: TGTGCCACCAGCAGAGACCTGACAGGACTCCTTGAAGCTTTCTTT.

V and J are TRBV18 and TRBJ2-5, with 12 bases that match TRBD2. Unmatched junction bases numbered 6, after V lost 3 bases and J lost 4 bases. From germline, CDR1 is KGHSH and CDR2 LQKENI. This CDR3 region has 16 residues. The CDR3 spells CASSPPSGRAPETQYF. The CDR3 bases are TGTGCCAGCTCACCGCCTAGCGGGAGGGCCCCAGAGACCCAGTACTTC.

This clone has just one count. The genes are TRBV4-2 and TRBJ1-3; D may be TRBD1 (5 bases). Germline CDR1 and CDR2: LGHNA and YNFKEQ. This CDR3 has 14 residues. Trimming removed 2 bases from V and 4 bases from J, with 9 bases in between. CDR3 loop: CASSQPPGGNTIYF. In DNA form, the CDR3 reads TGTGCCAGCAGCCAACCCCCAGGGGGAAACACCATATATTTT.

This chain links TRBV27 with TRBJ2-7; TRBD1 agrees at 8 bases. CDR3 length equals 15 residues. Germline values: CDR1 MNHEY, CDR2 SMNVEV (reference sequence). V shed 5 bases, J shed 1 base, and the junction held 7 bases outside the gene matches. The chain's CDR3 is CASSPGTGPSYEQYF. Here the CDR3 DNA reads TGTGCCAGCAGTCCCGGGACAGGACCTTCCTACGAGCAGTACTTC.

This clone showed up just once. The CDR3 DNA reads TGTGCCAGCAGTCGCGAATCATCGGGACAGGAACATGGCTACACCTTC. Encoded protein: CASSRESSGQEHGYTF. The rearrangement links TRBV6-6 to TRBJ1-2; 8 nucleotides line up with TRBD1. CDR1 MNHNY and CDR2 SVGAGI come from the germline V gene (reference sequence). The CDR3 is 16 residues long. The junction had 14 bases not matched to a gene; V was cut back by 5 bases and J by 6 bases.

The chain employs TRBV25-1 and TRBJ2-1, with TRBD1 matching 10 bases. V gave up 5 bases and J gave up 8 bases; unmatched junction bases: 12. This CDR3 comprises 16 residues. CDR1 and CDR2 (germline): MGHDK, SYGVNS. The CDR3 DNA reads TGTGCCAGCAGTTTCGACCCGGGACAGGGGAACTATGAGCAGTTCTTC. Translated: CASSFDPGQGNYEQFF. The variable domain in full, completed from reference TRBV25-1 and TRBJ2-1, reads EADIYQTPRYLVIGTGKKITLECSQTMGHDKMYWYQQDPGMELHLIHYSYGVNSTEKGDLSSESTVSRIRTEHFPLTLESARPSHTSQYLCASSFDPGQGNYEQFFGPGTRLTVL.

V is TRBV7-9 and J is TRBJ1-1, with 8 bases fitting TRBD1. The V gene end was trimmed by 6 bases and the J gene end by 6 bases; junction bases not matched to a gene: 12. The CDR3 runs to 15 residues. Per germline, CDR1 SEHNR and CDR2 FQNEAQ (reference sequence). CDR3 DNA: TGTGCCAGCAGGCCCATAGACAGGGGTGGATCTGAAGCTTTCTTT. Translated: CASRPIDRGGSEAFF.

The V gene is TRBV6-5, the J gene TRBJ1-3; D gene uncertain. This CDR3 spans 15 amino acids. Germline lookup yields CDR1 MNHEY and CDR2 SVGAGI. With 3 bases removed from V and 2 bases from J, the gap between germline ends came to 11 bases. The CDR3 DNA follows: TGTGCCAGCAGTTATTTTAGCCGGGCTGGAAACACCATATATTTT. It specifies CASSYFSRAGNTIYF.

The rearrangement uses TRBV6-2 or TRBV6-3 and TRBJ1-5; 9 bases align to TRBD1. The CDR3 is 15 residues long. With V trimmed by 6 bases and J by 4 bases, 7 bases remained unmatched. Germline V gene sequence: CDR1 MNHEY, CDR2 SVGEGT. The CDR3 DNA reads as TGTGCCAGCAGCTCAACAGGGGGCTTTAATCAGCCCCAGCATTTT. Translated: CASSSTGGFNQPQHF.

The J gene is TRBJ2-1, the V gene TRBV5-1; 9 bases are a match to TRBD2. CDR1 is SGHRS and CDR2 is YFSETQ in the germline V gene. The CDR3 has 18 amino acids. J was trimmed by 7 bases and V by 2 bases; bases with no gene match: 16. CDR3 sequence (DNA): TGCGCCAGCAGCTTCGAGGTTGCTAGCGGGACTAATCGGAATGAGCAGTTCTTC. It translates to CASSFEVASGTNRNEQFF.

This clone has a single count. The rearrangement joins TRBV28 to TRBJ1-2; TRBD1 agrees at 7 bases. V lost 6 bases and J lost 4; bases outside the gene matches: 5. CDR1 is MDHEN, CDR2 SYDVKM, per germline. CDR3 size: 13 residues. DNA of the CDR3: TGTGCCAGCAGACTAACAGGGGCCTATGGCTACACCTTC. This encodes CASRLTGAYGYTF.

The chain couples TRBV7-9 to TRBJ1-2; no reliable D call. Germline lookup yields CDR1 SEHNR and CDR2 FQNEAQ (reference sequence). The CDR3 is 15 residues long. V gave up 1 base and J gave up 4 bases, with 13 bases separating them. The CDR3 loop reads CASSLVGGRSYGYTF. DNA of the CDR3: TGTGCCAGCAGCTTAGTGGGCGGGCGCTCCTATGGCTACACCTTC.

The V call is TRBV30, the J call TRBJ2-2; TRBD1 matches at 7 bases. This CDR3 is built from 15 residues. CDR1 is GTSNPN, CDR2 SVGIG, per germline (reference sequence). The junction had 11 bases not matched to a gene; V was cut back by 2 bases and J by 8 bases. The CDR3 loop is CAWSTGQTFSGELFF. In DNA, the CDR3 is TGTGCCTGGAGTACGGGACAGACGTTTTCGGGGGAGCTGTTTTTT. The variable domain in full, with the rest retrieved from reference TRBV30 and TRBJ2-2, is SQTIHQWPATLVQPVGSPLSLECTVEGTSNPNLYWYRQAAGRGLQLLFYSVGIGQISSEVPQNLSASRPQDRQFILSSKKLLLSDSGFYLCAWSTGQTFSGELFFGEGSRLTVL.

This CDR3 is CASSSPRTSGSYNEQFF. CDR3 in DNA: TGTGCCAGCAGTTCCCCTCGGACTAGCGGCTCCTACAATGAGCAGTTCTTC. The gene calls are TRBV27 and TRBJ2-1; the match to TRBD2 covers 10 bases. This CDR3 has 17 amino acids. Germline loops: CDR1 MNHEY, CDR2 SMNVEV (reference sequence). Trimming removed 4 bases from V and 0 bases from J; junction bases left unmatched: 6.

The V gene is TRBV12-3 or TRBV12-4, the J gene TRBJ2-7, with TRBD1 matching 7 bases. V lost 7 bases, J lost 2 bases, and 2 bases stayed unmatched. CDR3 size: 12 residues. The CDR3 DNA reads TGTGCCAGCAAAACAGGGGCCTACGAGCAGTACTTC. Translating gives CASKTGAYEQYF.

V and J are TRBV3-1 (or the pseudogene TRBV3-2) and TRBJ1-1; D call uncertain. Trimming left V 4 bases short and J 0 bases short, with 12 bases between. The CDR3 contains 15 residues. Per the germline V gene, CDR1 is LGHDT and CDR2 is YNNKEL (reference sequence). The CDR3 sequence is CASSPTWELNTEAFF. CDR3 bases: TGTGCCAGCAGCCCGACGTGGGAGTTGAACACTGAAGCTTTCTTT.

The chain has TRBV7-9 and TRBJ2-7; 8 bases map to TRBD1. Germline V gene lookup returns CDR1 SEHNR and CDR2 FQNEAQ (reference sequence). After removal of 4 bases from V and 5 bases from J, the junction contained 4 bases not matched to a gene. This CDR3 region has 13 residues. CDR3 in amino acids: CASSSTGEDEQYF. The CDR3 DNA follows: TGTGCCAGCAGCTCGACAGGGGAAGACGAGCAGTACTTC.

The gene calls are TRBV19 and TRBJ2-7; D is perhaps TRBD1 (6 bases). The ends were cut back, 5 bases at V and 6 bases at J, with 11 bases in the middle. CDR1 is LNHDA, CDR2 SQIVND, per germline (reference sequence). The CDR3 sequence is 12 residues long. CDR3: CASSSLGGEQYF. The CDR3 nucleotides are TGTGCCAGTAGTTCACTAGGGGGCGAGCAGTACTTC.

The CDR3 sequence is CASSSPRADYTEAFF. CDR3 sequence (DNA): TGTGCCAGCAGCTCCCCAAGAGCAGACTACACTGAAGCTTTCTTT. The rearrangement joins TRBV7-2 to TRBJ1-1; D unresolved. The CDR3 is 15 amino acids. Trimming stripped 4 bases from V and 3 bases from J, with 15 bases between. Germline lookup yields CDR1 SGHTA and CDR2 FQGNSA.